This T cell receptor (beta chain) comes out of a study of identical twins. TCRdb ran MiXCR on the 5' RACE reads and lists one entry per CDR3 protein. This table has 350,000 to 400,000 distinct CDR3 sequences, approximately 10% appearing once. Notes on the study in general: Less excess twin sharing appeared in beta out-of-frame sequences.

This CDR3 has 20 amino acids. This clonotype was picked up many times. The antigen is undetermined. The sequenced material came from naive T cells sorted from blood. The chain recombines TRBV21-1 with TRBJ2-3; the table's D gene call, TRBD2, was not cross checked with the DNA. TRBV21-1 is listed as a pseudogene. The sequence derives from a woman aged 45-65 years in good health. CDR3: CASSKVSTFAFEDFTDTQYF. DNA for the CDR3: TGTGCCAGCAGCAAAGTTTCAACCTTCGCTTTTGAGGACTTCACAGATACGCAGTATTTT.